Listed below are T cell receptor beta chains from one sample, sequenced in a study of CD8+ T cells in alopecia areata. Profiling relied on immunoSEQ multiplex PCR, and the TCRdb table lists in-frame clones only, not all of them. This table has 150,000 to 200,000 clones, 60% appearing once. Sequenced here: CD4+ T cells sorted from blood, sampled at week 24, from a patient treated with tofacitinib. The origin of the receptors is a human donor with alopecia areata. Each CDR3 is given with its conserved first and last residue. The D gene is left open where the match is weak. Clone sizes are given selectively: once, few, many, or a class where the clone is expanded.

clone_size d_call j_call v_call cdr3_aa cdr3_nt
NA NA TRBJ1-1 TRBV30 CAWSFRDGTEAFF TGTGCCTGGAGTTTCAGGGATGGCACTGAAGCTTTCTTT
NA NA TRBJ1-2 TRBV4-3 CASSQDLSNRGYGYTF TGCGCCAGCAGCCAAGATCTATCCAACCGGGGCTATGGCTACACCTTC
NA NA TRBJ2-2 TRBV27 CASSRWTANTGELFF TGTGCCAGCAGCCGGTGGACAGCTAACACCGGGGAGCTGTTTTTT
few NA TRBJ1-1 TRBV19 CASSIQNTEAFF TGTGCCAGTAGTATACAGAACACTGAAGCTTTCTTT
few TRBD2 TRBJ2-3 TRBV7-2 CASSSRTSKDTQYF TGTGCCAGCAGCTCCCGGACTAGCAAAGATACGCAGTATTTT
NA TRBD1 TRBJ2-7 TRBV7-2 CASSHRDRYEQYF TGTGCCAGCAGTCACCGGGACAGGTACGAGCAGTACTTC
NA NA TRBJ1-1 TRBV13 CASSPPGRPSLDTEAFF TGTGCCAGCAGCCCCCCAGGCAGGCCCTCTCTAGACACTGAAGCTTTCTTT
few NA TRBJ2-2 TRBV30 CAWSSGRTASSNTGELFF TGTGCCTGGAGTTCGGGACGGACTGCTTCCTCGAACACCGGGGAGCTGTTTTTT
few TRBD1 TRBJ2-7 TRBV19 CASSPTGTAYEQYF TGTGCCAGTAGTCCCACCGGGACAGCCTACGAGCAGTACTTC
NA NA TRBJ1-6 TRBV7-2 CASSLGRGNSPLHF TGTGCCAGCAGCTTGGGCAGAGGAAATTCACCCCTCCACTTT
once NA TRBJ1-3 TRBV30 CAWSDQGVSGNTIYF TGTGCCTGGAGTGACCAGGGAGTGTCCGGAAACACCATATATTTT
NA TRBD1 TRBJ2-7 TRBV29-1 CSVGLLPRSGQGKLYEQYF TGCAGCGTTGGACTTTTGCCTCGATCTGGACAGGGCAAACTCTACGAGCAGTACTTC
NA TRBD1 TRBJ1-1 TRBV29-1 CSVGQTGGNTEAFF TGCAGCGTGGGACAGACAGGGGGGAACACTGAAGCTTTCTTT
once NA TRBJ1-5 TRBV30 CAWSVSGRRNQPQHF TGTGCCTGGAGTGTATCTGGGAGGCGCAATCAGCCCCAGCATTTT
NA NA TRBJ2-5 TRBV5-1 CASSLQGTGETQYF TGCGCCAGCAGCTTGCAGGGGACGGGGGAGACCCAGTACTTC
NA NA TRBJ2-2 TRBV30 CARSPRWTGELFF TGTGCGCGCTCTCCGCGGTGGACCGGGGAGCTGTTTTTT